This TCR beta chain was retrieved from a study of T cells in localized non-small cell lung cancer. Using immunoSEQ multiplex PCR, the repertoire was profiled, and TCRdb retains in-frame clones only, with some absent. In the table there are a few thousand clones, approximately 22% of which are singletons. The germline gives CDR1 LNHDA, CDR2 SQIVND (reference sequence). V lost 5 bases to trimming and J lost 2 bases, with 10 bases between them. There are 14 residues in the CDR3. This specimen consisted of lung tumor tissue, obtained before any cancer treatment. V is TRBV19 and J is TRBJ2-4; possible D gene TRBD1, 5 bases. The TCR originated in a woman aged 35 to 70 with stage I lung adenocarcinoma. Written as DNA, the CDR3 is TGTGCCAGTAGTCAGGGTGGGTCCAAAAACATTCAGTACTTC. Translating it yields CASSQGGSKNIQYF.